This entry lists 28 T cell receptor beta chains sequenced from one sample in a study of vaccination and CD4 T cells after COVID-19. Treatment: approximately nine-day PBMC culture with coronavirus spike peptide pools or control peptides (ViraFEST assay). No antigen has been identified for these receptors. Researchers used the Oncomine TCR Beta short-read assay to sequence DNA from cultured CD4+ T cells. In TCRdb, the PCR reads were re-called with MiXCR into one record per CDR3 protein. The profile shows 20,000 to 25,000 distinct CDR3 sequences, 35% to 40% of them singletons. The specimen was CD4+ T cells from blood, cultured in vitro, collected before SARS-CoV-2 vaccination. Receptors originate from a human donor who had recovered from COVID-19.

This clonotype occurred a few times. The rearrangement joins TRBV27 to TRBJ2-2; D possibly corresponds to TRBD1 (5 bases). Trimming took 3 bases from V and 1 from J, leaving 9 bases between them. The germline V gene encodes CDR1 MNHEY and CDR2 SMNVEV (reference sequence). The CDR3 length is 15 residues. CDR3 sequence reads: CASSFRQGNTGELFF. The CDR3 bases are TGTGCCAGCAGTTTTAGGCAGGGGAACACCGGGGAGCTGTTTTTT.

This chain connects TRBV4-3 to TRBJ2-7; D not resolved. The V end was cut by 1 base, the J end by 3 bases, with 7 bases between. Germline V lookup: CDR1 LGHNA, CDR2 YSLEER. This CDR3 spans 13 amino acids. The DNA of the CDR3 is TGCGCCAGCAGCCAAGTATTGGGCTACGAGCAGTACTTC. This sequence encodes CASSQVLGYEQYF.

The chain is built from TRBV12-3 or TRBV12-4 and TRBJ2-3, with D perhaps given as TRBD1 or TRBD2 (5 bases each). The CDR3 has 14 amino acids. Trimming removed 6 bases from V and 6 bases from J, with 16 bases in between. The CDR3 here is CASSLSGRTDTQYF. The CDR3 DNA reads as TGTGCCAGCAGCCTGTCGGGACGGACCGATACGCAGTATTTT.

This clonotype has a handful of counts. This chain connects TRBV20-1 to TRBJ2-7, with 11 bases fitting TRBD1. The germline V gene encodes CDR1 DFQATT and CDR2 SNEGSKA (reference sequence). This CDR3 has 14 amino acids. V was clipped by 4 bases and J by 6 bases; unmatched bases: 8. The CDR3 DNA reads TGCAGTGCTACTCCGGGACAGGGGGGCAGCGAGCAGTACTTC. It translates to CSATPGQGGSEQYF.

The rearrangement joins TRBV25-1 to TRBJ1-1, with D hard to call. The CDR3 length is 13 residues. CDR1 and CDR2 from the germline V gene are MGHDK and SYGVNS. V was trimmed by 3 bases and J by 0 bases, leaving 5 bases between them. CDR3 sequence: CASSEGMNTEAFF. CDR3 sequence (DNA): TGTGCCAGCAGTGAGGGGATGAACACTGAAGCTTTCTTT.

This clonotype was recorded a few times. The V call is TRBV6-5, the J call TRBJ1-1; a weak D match, TRBD1 (5 bases). Germline values: CDR1 MNHEY, CDR2 SVGAGI. Trimming cost V 2 bases and J 10 bases, with 11 bases left between them. The length of the CDR3 is 12 residues. Here the CDR3 reads CASSYTQGGAFF. The CDR3 nucleotides are TGTGCCAGCAGTTACACCCAGGGAGGAGCTTTCTTT.

The sample holds a few counts of this clonotype. V usage is TRBV27 and J usage is TRBJ2-7; 8 bases map to TRBD1. The CDR3 loop spans 13 amino acids. With 6 bases clipped from V and 6 bases from J, the junction kept 7 bases outside the gene matches. The germline V gene has CDR1 MNHEY and CDR2 SMNVEV (reference sequence). As DNA, the CDR3 is TGTGCCAGCAGGACGACAGGGGCCGCCGAGCAGTACTTC. Translating gives CASRTTGAAEQYF.

V usage is TRBV6-4 and J usage is TRBJ2-1; D remains ambiguous. This CDR3 is 13 amino acids long. The V gene's germline CDR1 is MRHNA and CDR2 SNTAGT. With 0 bases removed from V and 4 bases from J, the gap between germline ends came to 4 bases. The CDR3 nucleotides are TGTGCCAGCAGTGACTCAGAATACAATGAGCAGTTCTTC. Translating it yields CASSDSEYNEQFF.

The CDR3 sequence: CASSLDTSTDTQYF. DNA of the CDR3: TGTGCCAGCAGCCTCGACACCTCCACAGATACGCAGTATTTT. The chain combines TRBV12-3 or TRBV12-4 with TRBJ2-3; the D is unclear. The CDR3 spans 14 residues. The V end lost 6 bases, the J end lost 2 bases, and 12 bases lay between the germline ends.

This clonotype was counted only a few times. The chain recombines TRBV4-1 with TRBJ2-7; weak D call: TRBD1 (7 bases). Germline lookup yields CDR1 MGHRA and CDR2 YSYEKL. This CDR3 is 15 amino acids long. Trimming pared 4 bases from V and 2 bases from J, leaving 15 bases between. The CDR3 coding sequence is TGCGCCAGCAGCCCAGGGGGGACACCGACCTACGAGCAGTACTTC. This codes for CASSPGGTPTYEQYF.

The V call is TRBV5-4, the J call TRBJ1-1; a possible D gene is TRBD1 (5 bases). The length of the CDR3 is 15 residues. Germline assignment: CDR1 SGHNT and CDR2 YYREEE (reference sequence). Trimming shortened V by 0 bases and J by 3 bases, and 12 bases separated the two germline ends. The CDR3, as DNA: TGTGCCAGCAGCTTGGTTGGGGGGGGGTACACTGAAGCTTTCTTT. Translation: CASSLVGGGYTEAFF.

V and J are TRBV20-1 and TRBJ2-7; 12 bases are a match to TRBD2. Germline CDR1 and CDR2: DFQATT and SNEGSKA (reference sequence). V lost 6 bases and J lost 2; bases outside the gene matches: 11. CDR3 length: 16 residues. Written as DNA, the CDR3 is TGCAGTGCCGAGCGGCTAGCGGGAGGGAAGGCCTACGAGCAGTACTTC. The encoded protein is CSAERLAGGKAYEQYF.

The rearrangement links TRBV19 to TRBJ2-2; D not certain. The CDR3 runs 14 residues. V gave up 9 bases and J gave up 4 bases, with 15 bases separating them. Germline CDR1 reads LNHDA; CDR2 reads SQIVND (reference sequence). The CDR3 sequence is CASQKNRATGELFF. CDR3 DNA: TGTGCCAGCCAGAAGAATCGTGCCACCGGGGAGCTGTTTTTT.

The chain uses TRBV6-2 or TRBV6-3 and TRBJ2-7; 11 bases line up with TRBD1. The CDR3 consists of 16 residues. Looked up from germline, CDR1 is MNHEY and CDR2 is SVGEGT. The trim removed 2 bases at V and 2 bases at J, leaving 5 bases unmatched. The CDR3 is CASSYHRTGGTYEQYF. The CDR3 DNA sequence: TGTGCCAGCAGTTACCATCGGACAGGGGGCACCTACGAGCAGTACTTC.

The gene calls are TRBV27 and TRBJ2-3; no reliable D call. The germline V and J ends were trimmed by 5 bases and 0 bases, with 6 bases remaining between them. Germline CDR1 MNHEY, CDR2 SMNVEV (reference sequence). The CDR3 has 13 amino acids. CDR3 DNA sequence: TGTGCCAGCAGTCTAACTAGCACAGATACGCAGTATTTT. Amino acid sequence: CASSLTSTDTQYF.

This clonotype was seen a handful of times. The gene calls are TRBV11-2 and TRBJ1-1, with D perhaps matching TRBD1 (5 bases). Germline lookup yields CDR1 SGHAT and CDR2 FQNNGV. The CDR3 loop spans 15 amino acids. Trimming shortened V by 5 bases and J by 5 bases, and 18 bases separated the two germline ends. The CDR3 sequence: CASSLNPRGKTEAFF. As DNA, the CDR3 is TGTGCCAGCAGCCTCAACCCCCGGGGGAAGACTGAAGCTTTCTTT.

The CDR3 sequence: CASSLGDRVNTEAFF. CDR3 coding DNA: TGTGCCAGCAGTTTAGGGGACAGGGTGAACACTGAAGCTTTCTTT. V gene TRBV27 combines with J gene TRBJ1-1, with 9 positions matching TRBD1. There are 15 residues in the CDR3. From germline, CDR1 is MNHEY and CDR2 SMNVEV (reference sequence). V lost 2 bases and J lost 0; bases outside the gene matches: 1.

The V gene is TRBV6-2 or TRBV6-3, the J gene TRBJ2-7, with D perhaps matching TRBD1 or TRBD2 (6 bases each). In germline, CDR1 is MNHEY, CDR2 SVGEGT. This CDR3 contains 16 residues. V was cut by 6 bases and J by 0 bases, with 18 bases left in between. CDR3 residues: CASSPRGTSGSYEQYF. CDR3 coding DNA: TGTGCCAGCAGCCCCCGGGGGACATCGGGCTCCTACGAGCAGTACTTC.

The V call is TRBV6-1, the J call TRBJ2-7, with D tentatively TRBD1 (6 bases). This CDR3 is built from 17 residues. Germline V gene lookup returns CDR1 MNHNS and CDR2 SASEGT. Trimming left V 6 bases short and J 8 bases short, with 29 bases between. The CDR3 loop reads CASSHRATAGSTPKQYF. The CDR3 DNA is TGTGCCAGCAGCCACAGGGCGACGGCTGGTTCTACCCCTAAGCAGTACTTC.

Worth noting for this clonotype: The junction and the germline gene differ at one end; a read error may be behind it. J is TRBJ1-1 and V is TRBV7-9, with D unresolved. This CDR3 spans 13 amino acids. Per germline, CDR1 SEHNR and CDR2 FQNEAQ (reference sequence). The CDR3 sequence: CASSSQVSTEAFF. CDR3 DNA: TGCGCCAGCAGCTCCCAGGTATCTACTGAAGCTTTCTTT. The full variable domain, rest sourced from reference TRBV7-9 and TRBJ1-1, is DTGVSQNPRHKITKRGQNVTFRCDPISEHNRLYWYRQTLGQGPEFLTYFQNEAQLEKSRLLSDRFSAERPKGSFSTLEIQRTEQGDSAMYLCASSSQVSTEAFFGQGTRLTVV.

This clonotype has more than one count but fewer than ten. The chain recombines TRBV6-4 with TRBJ2-2; TRBD2 aligns across 9 bases. This CDR3 contains 17 residues. Germline V gene lookup returns CDR1 MRHNA and CDR2 SNTAGT. The ends lost 0 bases at V and 2 bases at J; junction bases unmatched: 4. CDR3 loop: CASSDSRLAGNTGELFF. The CDR3 region has the DNA TGTGCCAGCAGTGACTCGAGGCTAGCGGGAAACACCGGGGAGCTGTTTTTT.

The chain combines TRBV20-1 with TRBJ1-5; D uncertain. The CDR3 loop spans 13 amino acids. Trimming took 4 bases from V and 3 from J, leaving 10 bases between them. Germline V gene lookup returns CDR1 DFQATT and CDR2 SNEGSKA (reference sequence). Here the CDR3 reads CSANLDDNQPQHF. CDR3 in DNA: TGCAGTGCTAACCTCGATGACAATCAGCCCCAGCATTTT.

In DNA form, the CDR3 reads TGTGCCTGGGCGCCTAGCGGGTACACAGATACGCAGTATTTT. Protein sequence: CAWAPSGYTDTQYF. The chain links TRBV30 to TRBJ2-3; 8 nucleotides agree with TRBD2. V shed 5 bases, J shed 2 bases, and the junction held 6 bases outside the gene matches. The germline CDR1 and CDR2 sequences are GTSNPN and SVGIG (reference sequence). The CDR3 has 14 residues.

The chain couples TRBV7-9 to TRBJ1-2, with TRBD1 as a possible D gene (5 bases). CDR1 SEHNR and CDR2 FQNEAQ come from the germline V gene (reference sequence). There are 14 residues in the CDR3. The V end lost 2 bases, the J end lost 0 bases, and 7 bases lay between the germline ends. The CDR3 DNA follows: TGTGCCAGCAGCTTACAGGGTACTAACTATGGCTACACCTTC. Protein sequence: CASSLQGTNYGYTF.

This clonotype was seen more than once but under ten times. The chain has TRBV6-2 or TRBV6-3 and TRBJ2-1, with D unresolved. CDR1 is MNHEY and CDR2 is SVGEGT in the germline V gene. The CDR3 has 11 residues. The V end lost 6 bases, the J end lost 6 bases, and 6 bases lay between the germline ends. CDR3 DNA sequence: TGTGCCAGCAGCCGTCTCAATGAGCAGTTCTTC. As protein: CASSRLNEQFF.

V is TRBV4-3 and J is TRBJ1-3, with 7 bases identical to TRBD1. CDR1 and CDR2 (germline): LGHNA, YSLEER. Unmatched junction bases numbered 3, after V lost 2 bases and J lost 2 bases. This CDR3 is built from 15 residues. The CDR3 spells CASSQNTGAGNTIYF. The CDR3 bases are TGCGCCAGCAGCCAAAACACAGGGGCTGGAAACACCATATATTTT.

A word on this clonotype: The junction does not match germline at one end; this may be a read error. This chain uses TRBV11-2 with TRBJ1-2; unclear D gene. The germline gives CDR1 SGHAT, CDR2 FQNNGV. The CDR3 runs to 15 residues. CDR3 region: CASSLDAGFDYGHTF. CDR3 in DNA: TGTGCCAGCAGCTTAGATGCTGGATTCGACTATGGCCACACCTTC.

This clonotype is judged medium-sized. The rearrangement uses TRBV7-9 and TRBJ2-5, with D possibly called TRBD1 or TRBD2 (6 bases each). Per germline, CDR1 SEHNR and CDR2 FQNEAQ (reference sequence). V shed 0 bases and J shed 5 bases, with 7 bases lying between them. The CDR3 contains 13 residues. This CDR3 reads CASSLAGGETQYF. CDR3 nucleotides: TGTGCCAGCAGCTTAGCAGGGGGGGAGACCCAGTACTTC.